Listed below are T cell receptor beta chains from one sample, sequenced in a study of blood T cell repertoires in COVID-19. Clones were sequenced by immunoSEQ multiplex PCR, and TCRdb holds only the in-frame ones, with some missing. The sample includes roughly 130,000 clones, less than 90% of them seen just once. Source material: PBMCs or T cells enriched from blood (not recorded which). All receptors derive from a man in his forties or fifties with acute COVID-19. The CDR3 runs from the conserved cysteine through the conserved F or W. Fields, in order: clone size, D gene, J gene, V gene, CDR3 protein, CDR3 DNA. The D gene is left open where the match is weak. Clone size is not always given. Where it is, it says once, few, many or a class for expanded clones.

-	-	TRBJ1-4	TRBV10-3	CASRGDPSLEKLFF	TGTGCCAGCCGGGGGGACCCTAGCCTTGAAAAACTGTTTTTT
-	TRBD2	TRBJ2-5	TRBV15	CATSRDGSGNGETQYF	TGTGCCACCAGCAGAGATGGTAGCGGGAACGGAGAGACCCAGTACTTC
-	-	TRBJ1-3	TRBV10-1	CASSEAIGNTIYF	TGCGCCAGCAGTGAGGCTATTGGAAACACCATATATTTT
few	-	TRBJ2-6	TRBV7-9	CASSPTSGANVLTF	TGTGCCAGCAGCCCGACTTCTGGGGCCAACGTCCTGACTTTC
-	-	TRBJ2-3	TRBV7-9	CASSWTAGTDTQYF	TGTGCCAGCAGCTGGACAGCAGGAACAGATACGCAGTATTTT
few	-	TRBJ2-1	TRBV21-1	CASSKESLAGGTASYNEQFF	TGTGCCAGCAGCAAAGAAAGTCTAGCGGGAGGGACCGCCTCCTACAATGAGCAGTTCTTC
-	-	TRBJ2-5	TRBV19	CASRESPGRETQYF	TGTGCCAGTAGAGAATCGCCCGGGAGAGAGACCCAGTACTTC
-	-	TRBJ1-1	TRBV30	CAWSPAVYTEAFF	TGTGCCTGGAGTCCTGCGGTTTACACTGAAGCTTTCTTT
-	TRBD1	TRBJ1-2	TRBV7-9	CASSLGTGGLGYTF	TGTGCCAGCAGCTTAGGTACAGGGGGCCTTGGCTACACCTTC
-	TRBD2	TRBJ2-4	TRBV28	CASGLTWGGNIQYF	TGTGCCAGCGGACTTACGTGGGGGGGAAACATTCAGTACTTC
-	TRBD2	TRBJ2-1	TRBV7-8	CASSFSGSGYNEQFF	TGTGCCAGCAGCTTTAGCGGGAGTGGGTACAATGAGCAGTTCTTC
once	TRBD2	TRBJ2-5	TRBV14	CASSQGRGRAYRETQYF	TGTGCCAGCAGCCAAGGTCGGGGGAGGGCATATCGAGAGACCCAGTACTTC
-	-	TRBJ1-5	TRBV7-2	CASSLFHSNQPQHF	TGTGCCAGCAGCTTATTCCATAGCAATCAGCCCCAGCATTTT
-	TRBD2	TRBJ2-7	TRBV5-1	CASSAITGGPYEQYF	TGCGCCAGCAGCGCTATCACGGGAGGCCCCTACGAGCAGTACTTC
-	TRBD1	TRBJ1-3	TRBV9	CASSVGGQASGNTIYF	TGTGCCAGCAGCGTAGGGGGACAGGCCTCTGGAAACACCATATATTTT
-	-	TRBJ1-5	TRBV7-2	CASARGRSQPQHF	TGTGCCAGCGCCAGGGGTCGGAGTCAGCCCCAGCATTTT
once	-	TRBJ1-2	TRBV10-3	CAISASLRYGYTF	TGTGCCATCAGTGCCTCCCTTCGTTATGGCTACACCTTC
-	TRBD2	TRBJ2-1	TRBV4-3	CASSQELPVLAGYDNEQFF	TGCGCCAGCAGCCAAGAGCTACCCGTACTAGCGGGGTACGACAATGAGCAGTTCTTC
-	TRBD1	TRBJ2-2	TRBV7-6	CASSLGGQGVTGELFF	TGTGCCAGCAGCTTAGGGGGCCAGGGGGTCACCGGGGAGCTGTTTTTT
-	-	TRBJ2-2	TRBV18	CASSPILTGELFF	TGTGCCAGCTCACCAATACTAACCGGGGAGCTGTTTTTT
-	-	TRBJ1-6	TRBV2	CASSLGQANNSPLHF	TGTGCCAGCAGTCTCGGCCAGGCGAATAATTCACCCCTCCACTTT
once	TRBD1	TRBJ2-7	TRBV12-3/TRBV12-4	CASRLDRSYEQYF	TGTGCCAGCAGACTGGACAGGTCATACGAGCAGTACTTC